This TCR beta chain originates from a study of T cells after yellow fever vaccination. Looking at the study overall: Preparation of the low-cell-number fractions used SMART-Seq v4 Ultra Low Input. General observations from the study: Clones that expanded after primary vaccination mostly reappeared after the booster (96% CD4, 88% CD8). Highly abundant clonotypes carried over from the bulk population could end up in FACS-sorted repertoires as contaminants.

This clonotype was found many times. Its antigen is as yet unknown. This CDR3 comprises 14 residues. Germline assignment: CDR1 SGHDT and CDR2 YYEEEE. The V gene end was trimmed by 6 bases and the J gene end by 5 bases; junction bases not matched to a gene: 7. Using its own MiXCR run on the 5' RACE reads, TCRdb lists one record per CDR3 protein. This sample has fewer than 150,000 distinct CDR3 sequences, with 7.2% found just once. This sequence originates from a man younger than 35 who received the YFV17D yellow fever vaccine. The chain couples TRBV5-6 to TRBJ2-5; TRBD1 matches 10 bases. This material consisted of CD4+ T cells sorted from PBMCs, taken about 41 days after the first yellow fever vaccination. The CDR3 is CASTDRGQRETQYF. CDR3 coding DNA: TGTGCCAGCACAGACAGGGGGCAGCGGGAGACCCAGTACTTC. The full variable domain, in which reference TRBV5-6 and TRBJ2-5 provide the parts outside the CDR3, is DAGVTQSPTHLIKTRGQQVTLRCSPKSGHDTVSWYQQALGQGPQFIFQYYEEEERQRGNFPDRFSGHQFPNYSSELNVNALLLGDSALYLCASTDRGQRETQYFGPGTRLLVL.